These 8 T cell receptor beta chains originate from one sample sequenced in a study of cytomegalovirus exposure and HLA in healthy donors. Vbeta (60) and Jbeta (13) primers were used in the PCR. Produced via immunoSEQ multiplex PCR; TCRdb's table is partial and in-frame only. The sample lists approximately 110,000 clones, approximately 60% occurring once. Sequencing was done on a sample of PBMCs. These receptors were taken from a woman in her twenties or thirties in good health and CMV-seronegative.

Only a few counts were recorded for this clone. The chain uses TRBV5-1 and TRBJ2-3; D may be TRBD2 (5 bases). The CDR3 spans 15 residues. Between the trimmed V and J ends, which lost 4 bases and 0 bases, there was a span of 12 bases. Germline assignment: CDR1 SGHRS and CDR2 YFSETQ. The CDR3 spells CASSAPDYSTDTQYF. The CDR3 DNA reads TGCGCCAGCAGCGCCCCAGACTATAGCACAGATACGCAGTATTTT.

This rearrangement joins TRBV7-3 to TRBJ2-1, with 10 bases matching TRBD1. The CDR3 has 23 amino acids. J gave up 0 bases and V 1 base, and 21 bases lay outside the gene matches. Germline V gene data show CDR1 as SGHTA and CDR2 as FQGTGA. The CDR3 DNA sequence: TGTGCCAGCAGCTTAATCAAGACTAGAACGACAGGGGGCGTAAAGAGCTCCTACAATGAGCAGTTCTTC. Encoded protein: CASSLIKTRTTGGVKSSYNEQFF.

To note about this clone: An end of the junction differs from the germline gene, which may be a read error. This CDR3 reads CASSTGLAGTDTQYF. In nucleotides, the CDR3 is TGTGCTAGCAGCACGGGACTAGCGGGCACAGATACGCAGTATTTT. The chain recombines TRBV7-7 with TRBJ2-3; 11 bases map to TRBD2. Germline CDR1 and CDR2: SSHAT and FNYEAQ (reference sequence). CDR3 length: 15 amino acids.

V is TRBV2 and J is TRBJ2-5; D gene uncertain. V lost 6 bases and J 3 bases, leaving 8 bases between the germline ends. The CDR3 extends over 12 amino acids. Germline assignment: CDR1 SNHLY and CDR2 FYNNEI. The CDR3 DNA reads as TGTGCCAGCAGGACACCCGAAGAGACCCAGTACTTC. Its translation: CASRTPEETQYF.

V and J are TRBV4-1 and TRBJ1-4; weak D call: TRBD1 (5 bases). The CDR3 extends over 16 amino acids. The germline gives CDR1 MGHRA, CDR2 YSYEKL. V lost 0 bases, J lost 10 bases, and 18 bases lay in between. In DNA, the CDR3 is TGCGCCAGCAGCCAAGATACAACAGGCCGGAACGGAAAACTGTTTTTT. Translated: CASSQDTTGRNGKLFF.

The CDR3: CSVVAGTYNEQFF. CDR3 coding DNA: TGCAGCGTTGTTGCAGGTACCTACAATGAGCAGTTCTTC. V is TRBV29-1 and J is TRBJ2-1; D unclear. The CDR3 covers 13 residues. CDR1 and CDR2 (germline): SQVTM, ANQGSEA. Trimming pared 4 bases from V and 2 bases from J, leaving 9 bases between.

The rearrangement links TRBV7-9 to TRBJ2-1; TRBD2 matches at 8 bases. The junction had 16 bases not matched to a gene; V was cut back by 4 bases and J by 5 bases. There are 18 residues in the CDR3. Per the germline V gene, CDR1 is SEHNR and CDR2 is FQNEAQ (reference sequence). CDR3: CASSSPPPGGATNNEQFF. The DNA of the CDR3 is TGTGCCAGCAGCTCCCCACCTCCCGGGGGGGCGACCAACAATGAGCAGTTCTTC.

The chain links TRBV5-1 to TRBJ1-5; D remains ambiguous. Between the trimmed V and J ends, which lost 4 bases and 4 bases, there was a span of 12 bases. Germline values: CDR1 SGHRS, CDR2 YFSETQ. This CDR3 spans 14 amino acids. This CDR3 is CASSPDTRNQPQHF. CDR3 nucleotides: TGCGCCAGCAGCCCAGACACGCGAAATCAGCCCCAGCATTTT.